The 3 T cell receptor beta chains below all came from one sample that was sequenced in a study of response to subunit inactivated influenza vaccine. TCRdb redid the calling of the RT-PCR reads with MiXCR, one entry per CDR3 protein. The top ten hold under 15% of the sample, which has more than 450,000 distinct CDR3 sequences, around 8% seen once. The source material was PBMCs from blood, sampled less than 25 months after vaccination. The receptors were sampled from a man in his fifties or sixties who received an inactivated influenza vaccine.

This clonotype was seen ten or more times. The V and J genes are TRBV3-1 and TRBJ2-7; D is undetermined. The CDR3 covers 14 residues. V lost 4 bases, J lost 3 bases, and 13 bases lay in between. Looked up from germline, CDR1 is LGHDT and CDR2 is YNNKEL (reference sequence). Here the CDR3 DNA reads TGTGCCAGCAGCCCAGGCCCAAGGAACTACGAGCAGTACTTC. This translates into CASSPGPRNYEQYF.

This clonotype has a handful of counts. The chain recombines TRBV6-2 or TRBV6-3 with TRBJ2-1, with 7 bases fitting TRBD2. This CDR3 is built from 15 residues. Looked up from germline, CDR1 is MNHEY and CDR2 is SVGEGT. Trimming at V came to 4 bases and at J to 5 bases, leaving 8 bases not matched to a gene. In nucleotides, the CDR3 is TGTGCCAGCAGTTTACTAGCGCCGGACAACAATGAGCAGTTCTTC. Encoded protein: CASSLLAPDNNEQFF.

This clonotype was seen many times. The chain couples TRBV29-1 to TRBJ2-1; maybe TRBD2 (6 bases). Germline V gene data show CDR1 as SQVTM and CDR2 as ANQGSEA. Trimming left V 6 bases short and J 5 bases short, with 17 bases between. This CDR3 has 14 residues. The CDR3 spells CSVHRDLGDNEQFF. In DNA, the CDR3 is TGCAGCGTCCACCGGGACTTGGGAGACAATGAGCAGTTCTTC.